Each of the 5 T cell receptor beta chains below was sequenced from the same sample in a study of blood T cell repertoires in COVID-19. Measured with immunoSEQ multiplex PCR; TCRdb has only the in-frame clones, and not every one. The sample consists of about 200,000 clones, 75% to 90% of them appearing once. Source material: peripheral blood. The receptor set was obtained from a man aged 40-49 years with acute or convalescent COVID-19.

The chain recombines TRBV14 with TRBJ2-4; D unclear. Trimming shortened V by 4 bases and J by 0 bases, and 10 bases separated the two germline ends. CDR1 and CDR2 from the germline V gene are SGHDN and FVKESK. This CDR3 contains 15 residues. This chain's CDR3 is CASSPARLAKNIQYF. The CDR3 nucleotides are TGTGCCAGCAGCCCCGCTCGGTTAGCCAAAAACATTCAGTACTTC.

The chain is built from TRBV5-1 and TRBJ2-5; possibly TRBD2 for D (6 bases). CDR1 is SGHRS and CDR2 is YFSETQ in the germline V gene. This CDR3 has 16 residues. V lost 3 bases, J lost 1 base, and 16 bases lay in between. The CDR3 sequence: CASSSLSGGAQETQYF. In DNA, the CDR3 is TGCGCCAGCAGCTCCCTCTCTGGCGGGGCCCAAGAGACCCAGTACTTC. The entire variable domain, with the rest obtained from reference TRBV5-1 and TRBJ2-5, is as follows: KAGVTQTPRYLIKTRGQQVTLSCSPISGHRSVSWYQQTPGQGLQFLFEYFSETQRNKGNFPGRFSGRQFSNSRSEMNVSTLELGDSALYLCASSSLSGGAQETQYFGPGTRLLVL.

In DNA, the CDR3 is TGTGCCAGCAGCAGGGGACAGGGCAGCTCCTACGAGCAGTACTTC. It is translated as CASSRGQGSSYEQYF. This sequence joins TRBV11-3 and TRBJ2-7, with 9 bases matching TRBD1. Germline V gene data show CDR1 as SGHNT and CDR2 as YENEEA. The CDR3 loop spans 15 amino acids. V lost 5 bases to trimming and J lost 0 bases; unmatched junction nucleotides: 5.

The chain couples TRBV19 to TRBJ1-5; the match to TRBD1 covers 9 bases. This CDR3 is built from 16 residues. CDR1 and CDR2 from the germline V gene are LNHDA and SQIVND (reference sequence). V dropped 5 bases and J dropped 0; count of bases not matched to a gene: 5. CDR3: CASSGGQGSSNQPQHF. The CDR3 nucleotides are TGTGCCAGTAGTGGAGGACAGGGGAGTAGCAATCAGCCCCAGCATTTT.

The chain combines TRBV27 with TRBJ2-7; D might be TRBD1 (5 bases). V was shortened by 0 bases and J by 3 bases, with 15 bases between the two germline ends. From germline, CDR1 is MNHEY and CDR2 SMNVEV (reference sequence). The CDR3 sequence is 16 residues long. The CDR3 region is CASSLSMAGLSYEQYF. In nucleotides, the CDR3 is TGTGCCAGCAGTTTATCGATGGCAGGGTTGAGCTACGAGCAGTACTTC.